Below, 32 T cell receptor beta chains from the same sample are listed, as sequenced in a study of control samples from healthy donors and cancer patients. Here immunoSEQ multiplex PCR was the method, and the copy in TCRdb shows in-frame clones only, minus some. In the table there are 90,000 to 100,000 clones, around three quarters of which are singletons. Specimen: blood. Receptors originate from a woman aged 25 to 39 in good health.

The J gene is TRBJ1-2, the V gene TRBV5-1; TRBD1 aligns across 10 bases. V dropped 0 bases and J dropped 8; count of bases not matched to a gene: 4. Germline V gene data show CDR1 as SGHRS and CDR2 as YFSETQ. The CDR3 runs to 14 residues. CDR3 in DNA: TGCGCCAGCAGCTTGGACGGACAGGGGGAAGGCTACACCTTC. Its protein is CASSLDGQGEGYTF.

This chain joins TRBV4-2 and TRBJ1-6; 9 bases are shared with TRBD1. The J segment lost 7 bases and the V segment lost 2 bases, leaving 3 bases of the junction unmatched. The CDR3 has 15 residues. Germline values: CDR1 LGHNA, CDR2 YNFKEQ. The CDR3 here is CASSQTGTGNSPLHF. DNA for the CDR3: TGTGCCAGCAGCCAAACCGGGACAGGGAATTCACCCCTCCACTTT.

The chain recombines TRBV6-6 with TRBJ1-5; 10 positions match TRBD1. Germline V gene sequence: CDR1 MNHNY, CDR2 SVGAGI (reference sequence). CDR3 length: 16 residues. The V and J ends lost 6 bases and 5 bases, in that order; junction bases with no gene match: 10. CDR3: CASSQTGGAWDQPQHF. The CDR3 DNA follows: TGTGCCAGCAGCCAGACAGGGGGCGCGTGGGATCAGCCCCAGCATTTT.

V gene TRBV6-2 or TRBV6-3 combines with J gene TRBJ2-3, with 11 bases aligning to TRBD2. Germline V gene data show CDR1 as MNHEY and CDR2 as SVGEGT. The CDR3 totals 15 residues. With 5 bases clipped from V and 2 bases from J, the junction kept 3 bases outside the gene matches. The CDR3 protein is CASSPGLAVTDTQYF. CDR3 DNA sequence: TGTGCCAGCAGTCCGGGACTAGCGGTCACAGATACGCAGTATTTT.

The chain employs TRBV14 and TRBJ1-4; no clear D. V lost 2 bases and J 5 bases, leaving 9 bases between the germline ends. CDR1 SGHDN and CDR2 FVKESK come from the germline V gene. This CDR3 has 14 residues. The CDR3: CASSQTRLNEKLFF. The CDR3 DNA reads TGTGCCAGCAGCCAAACCAGACTGAATGAAAAACTGTTTTTT.

Here the CDR3 DNA reads TGTGCCATCGGACAGGGACCCACAGATACGCAGTATTTT. Amino acid sequence: CAIGQGPTDTQYF. The chain joins TRBV7-6 to TRBJ2-3; the match to TRBD1 covers 8 bases. The germline V gene encodes CDR1 SGHVS and CDR2 FNYEAQ. J lost 2 bases, V lost 10 bases, and 5 bases had no gene match. The CDR3 is 13 residues long.

The chain recombines TRBV5-1 with TRBJ2-4, with D possibly being TRBD2 (5 bases). Germline V lookup: CDR1 SGHRS, CDR2 YFSETQ. V lost 4 bases to trimming and J lost 4 bases, with 12 bases between them. The CDR3 contains 14 residues. The CDR3, as DNA: TGCGCCAGCAGCCAAGGACTCTCAAAAAACATTCAGTACTTC. Translation gives CASSQGLSKNIQYF.

Only one count was recorded for this clone. J is TRBJ1-3 and V is TRBV12-3 or TRBV12-4, with D uncertain. V dropped 2 bases and J dropped 3 bases, with 5 bases sitting between them. The CDR3 extends over 13 amino acids. CDR3 region: CASSLNYGNTIYF. CDR3 nucleotides: TGTGCCAGCAGTTTAAACTATGGAAACACCATATATTTT.

J is TRBJ1-5 and V is TRBV18; TRBD1 matches at 8 bases. The CDR3 is 19 residues long. CDR1 KGHSH and CDR2 LQKENI come from the germline V gene. Germline trimming cut 0 bases from V and 4 bases from J; bases unmatched to any gene: 14. The CDR3 DNA reads as TGTGCCAGCTCACCACCCGGGACAGGCCCAAAAAGCGGTAATCAGCCCCAGCATTTT. Translation: CASSPPGTGPKSGNQPQHF.

The chain is built from TRBV1 and TRBJ2-1; TRBD1 is taken as the D call from the table, unchecked against the DNA. TRBV1 is tagged as a pseudogene. The CDR3 spans 16 residues. For the CDR3, the DNA is TGCACCAGCAGCCATATCAGGGGGCAGGGGTACAATGAGCAGTTCTTC. Its translation: CTSSHIRGQGYNEQFF.

The chain is built from TRBV19 and TRBJ1-2; no firm D call. Germline V CDR1 and CDR2: LNHDA, SQIVND (reference sequence). This CDR3 is 17 amino acids long. The V end lost 3 bases, the J end lost 5 bases, and 22 bases lay between the germline ends. The CDR3 sequence: CASSIPGGVTPTYGYTF. CDR3 in DNA: TGTGCCAGTAGTATTCCGGGTGGTGTGACTCCAACTTATGGCTACACCTTC. Supplemented by reference TRBV19 and TRBJ1-2, the full variable domain reads DGGITQSPKYLFRKEGQNVTLSCEQNLNHDAMYWYRQDPGQGLRLIYYSQIVNDFQKGDIAEGYSVSREKKESFPLTVTSAQKNPTAFYLCASSIPGGVTPTYGYTFGSGTRLTVV.

V and J are TRBV5-6 and TRBJ2-3, with 12 bases fitting TRBD2. The CDR3 has 15 amino acids. The V and J ends lost 2 bases and 6 bases, in that order; junction bases with no gene match: 4. In germline, CDR1 is SGHDT, CDR2 YYEEEE. CDR3 in DNA: TGTGCCAGCAGCTTTCGACTAGCGGGGGTGGATACGCAGTATTTT. Its protein product is CASSFRLAGVDTQYF.

The chain joins TRBV2 to TRBJ1-5; D not certain. V lost 4 bases and J 3 bases, leaving 7 bases between the germline ends. The CDR3 is made up of 13 amino acids. The V gene's germline CDR1 is SNHLY and CDR2 FYNNEI. The DNA for the CDR3 is TGTGCCAGCAGTGGTTCGGTCAATCAGCCCCAGCATTTT. Its translation: CASSGSVNQPQHF.

On this clone: A much larger clone lies one base from this, so it may be a read error. This chain joins TRBV11-3 and TRBJ1-3; TRBD1 agrees at 10 bases. The germline V gene encodes CDR1 SGHNT and CDR2 YENEEA. This CDR3 comprises 15 residues. The V gene end was trimmed by 5 bases and the J gene end by 4 bases; junction bases not matched to a gene: 5. CDR3 protein: CASSPGQGRGNTIYF. The CDR3 coding sequence is TGTGCCAGCAGCCCGGGACAGGGGCGGGGAAACACCATATATTTT.

This chain links TRBV7-8 with TRBJ1-1, with D uncertain. Trimming cost V 5 bases and J 6 bases, with 10 bases left between them. This CDR3 is built from 12 residues. Per the germline V gene, CDR1 is SGHVS and CDR2 is FQNEAQ. CDR3 coding DNA: TGTGCCAGCAGCCTGATGGGGTCTGAAGCTTTCTTT. Its translation is CASSLMGSEAFF.

J is TRBJ2-1 and V is TRBV20-1; 7 nucleotides match TRBD2. The ends lost 7 bases at V and 9 bases at J; junction bases unmatched: 6. The CDR3 sequence is 11 residues long. Germline assignment: CDR1 DFQATT and CDR2 SNEGSKA (reference sequence). CDR3 DNA: TGCAGTGTCGCGCGGGGGACTGAGCAGTTCTTC. It codes for CSVARGTEQFF.

The chain couples TRBV19 to TRBJ2-3; TRBD2 matches at 8 bases. The CDR3 is made up of 16 amino acids. Germline values: CDR1 LNHDA, CDR2 SQIVND (reference sequence). After removal of 4 bases from V and 1 base from J, the junction contained 7 bases not matched to a gene. The chain's CDR3 is CASSNQAGGGTDTQYF. The CDR3 nucleotides are TGTGCCAGTAGTAATCAGGCGGGGGGTGGCACAGATACGCAGTATTTT.

This chain joins TRBV5-4 and TRBJ2-5, with 7 bases identical to TRBD2. The V gene's germline CDR1 is SGHNT and CDR2 YYREEE (reference sequence). V dropped 3 bases and J dropped 2; count of bases not matched to a gene: 10. The CDR3 has 16 residues. In nucleotides, the CDR3 is TGTGCCAGCAGCTCGTCGAGGGAGCGGGGACAAGAGACCCAGTACTTC. Protein: CASSSSRERGQETQYF.

This chain connects TRBV6-5 to TRBJ1-3; unclear D gene. The CDR3 has 15 amino acids. Germline V CDR1 and CDR2: MNHEY, SVGAGI. Trimming removed 0 bases from V and 1 base from J, with 7 bases in between. CDR3 nucleotide sequence: TGTGCCAGCAGTTACTCGATGGGTTCTGGAAACACCATATATTTT. Amino acid sequence: CASSYSMGSGNTIYF.

The chain couples TRBV5-1 to TRBJ2-1, with TRBD1 as a possible D gene (5 bases). The length of the CDR3 is 16 residues. V lost 0 bases, J lost 6 bases, and 16 bases lay in between. Germline CDR1 is SGHRS and CDR2 is YFSETQ. CDR3 in amino acids: CASSLVVRGVGNEQFF. DNA of the CDR3: TGCGCCAGCAGCTTGGTCGTAAGGGGCGTCGGCAATGAGCAGTTCTTC.

This clone was recorded only once. V is TRBV5-5 and J is TRBJ2-7, with TRBD1 identical over 11 bases. The CDR3 contains 15 residues. The ends lost 4 bases at V and 5 bases at J; junction bases unmatched: 8. Germline values: CDR1 SGHKS, CDR2 YYEKEE (reference sequence). CDR3 sequence (DNA): TGTGCCAGCAGCGCCAGGACAGGGGGCTTCAACGAGCAGTACTTC. Protein product: CASSARTGGFNEQYF.

The chain carries TRBV7-3 and TRBJ2-3, with 8 bases matching TRBD2. CDR3 size: 14 residues. The V segment lost 2 bases and the J segment 5 bases; nucleotides outside the gene matches: 3. CDR1 is SGHTA and CDR2 is FQGTGA in the germline V gene. The CDR3 is CASSLVRGGDTQYF. The CDR3 DNA is TGTGCCAGCAGCTTAGTACGGGGGGGAGATACGCAGTATTTT.

V gene TRBV9 combines with J gene TRBJ1-2, with 8 positions matching TRBD1. The J segment lost 8 bases and the V segment lost 3 bases, leaving 6 bases of the junction unmatched. The CDR3 spans 13 residues. From germline, CDR1 is SGDLS and CDR2 YYNGEE. CDR3 protein: CASSGGQAYGYTF. CDR3 sequence (DNA): TGTGCCAGCAGCGGGGGACAGGCGTACGGCTACACCTTC.

The gene calls are TRBV10-1 and TRBJ2-5, with no clear D. With 0 bases removed from V and 9 bases from J, the gap between germline ends came to 14 bases. The CDR3 runs to 14 residues. Germline V gene data show CDR1 as WNHNN and CDR2 as SYGVQD (reference sequence). Written as DNA, the CDR3 is TGCGCCAGCAGTGAGTCGGCTCAGACTGGGGCCCAGTACTTC. This encodes CASSESAQTGAQYF.

The rearrangement uses TRBV7-9 and TRBJ1-3, with 7 bases aligning to TRBD1. The length of the CDR3 is 18 residues. With 4 bases clipped from V and 0 bases from J, the junction kept 12 bases outside the gene matches. Germline lookup yields CDR1 SEHNR and CDR2 FQNEAQ (reference sequence). The CDR3 spells CASSYPPGQTSSGNTIYF. The CDR3 DNA reads as TGTGCCAGCAGCTACCCTCCGGGACAGACTAGCTCTGGAAACACCATATATTTT.

The CDR3 is CSVDLGAPTDTQYF. CDR3 bases: TGCAGCGTTGACCTGGGGGCCCCCACAGATACGCAGTATTTT. The J gene is TRBJ2-3, the V gene TRBV29-1, with D possibly being TRBD1 (6 bases). V was clipped by 3 bases and J by 2 bases, with 12 bases between them. The CDR3 totals 14 residues. Germline assignment: CDR1 SQVTM and CDR2 ANQGSEA.

This clone was recorded once. This chain joins TRBV19 and TRBJ1-5; D possibly corresponds to TRBD1 (6 bases). Trimming cost V 4 bases and J 3 bases, with 13 bases left between them. The CDR3 sequence is 15 residues long. The germline V gene has CDR1 LNHDA and CDR2 SQIVND (reference sequence). The CDR3 region has the DNA TGTGCCAGTAGTACCGGAGGGGGGAACAATCAGCCCCAGCATTTT. It yields the protein CASSTGGGNNQPQHF.

The rearrangement links TRBV5-8 to TRBJ2-3, with 8 nucleotides matching TRBD2. The CDR3 length is 15 residues. V lost 6 bases and J lost 5; bases outside the gene matches: 11. CDR1 is SGHTS, CDR2 YDEGEE, per germline. This chain's CDR3 is CASTLKAGALDTQYF. The CDR3 DNA reads as TGTGCCAGCACCTTAAAAGCGGGGGCGTTAGATACGCAGTATTTT.

This clone was found once. The chain recombines TRBV3-1 (or the pseudogene TRBV3-2) with TRBJ2-5; possible D gene TRBD1, 5 bases. Trimming removed 3 bases from V and 5 bases from J, with 13 bases in between. This CDR3 region has 14 residues. CDR1 and CDR2 from the germline V gene are LGHDT and YNNKEL (reference sequence). CDR3 sequence reads: CASSHGAQRETQYF. For the CDR3, the DNA is TGTGCCAGCAGCCATGGGGCCCAAAGGGAGACCCAGTACTTC.

The chain uses TRBV30 and TRBJ2-1; D uncertain. The CDR3 runs 11 residues. The V gene lost 0 bases and the J gene lost 10 bases, with 7 bases spanning the gap. The germline CDR1 and CDR2 sequences are GTSNPN and SVGIG (reference sequence). In DNA form, the CDR3 reads TGTGCCTGGAGTGTAGTAGGCGAGCAGTTCTTC. Translation gives CAWSVVGEQFF.

The chain uses TRBV7-9 and TRBJ2-7, with 7 nucleotides matching TRBD1. CDR1 is SEHNR, CDR2 FQNEAQ, per germline (reference sequence). The V gene end was trimmed by 0 bases and the J gene end by 5 bases; junction bases not matched to a gene: 7. This CDR3 spans 15 amino acids. This chain's CDR3 is CASSLALTGDHEQYF. In DNA, the CDR3 is TGTGCCAGCAGCTTAGCGCTTACAGGGGACCACGAGCAGTACTTC.

There are a few counts of this clone. The CDR3 DNA follows: TGTGCCTGGAGTGTAGAGGGGTCCTACGAGCAGTACTTC. This translates into CAWSVEGSYEQYF. The J gene is TRBJ2-7, the V gene TRBV30; perhaps D is TRBD1 or TRBD2 (5 bases each). V shed 0 bases and J shed 1 base, with 7 bases lying between them. CDR1 is GTSNPN, CDR2 SVGIG, per germline (reference sequence). The CDR3 extends over 13 amino acids.